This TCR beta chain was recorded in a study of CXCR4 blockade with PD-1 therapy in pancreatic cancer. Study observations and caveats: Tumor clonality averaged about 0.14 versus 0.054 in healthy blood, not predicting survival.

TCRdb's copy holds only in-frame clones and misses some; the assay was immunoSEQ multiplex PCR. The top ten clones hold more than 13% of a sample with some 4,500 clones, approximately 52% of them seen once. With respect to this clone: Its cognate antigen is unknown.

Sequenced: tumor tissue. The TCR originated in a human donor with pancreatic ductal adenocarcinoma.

CDR3 DNA: TGCAGCGCCCAACCCGGGACTACCCAGGCCGAGCAGTACTTC. Its protein is CSAQPGTTQAEQYF. The rearrangement links TRBV29-1 to TRBJ2-7, with 7 bases matching TRBD2. Germline CDR1 is SQVTM and CDR2 is ANQGSEA. CDR3 size: 14 residues. V was pared by 7 bases and J by 6 bases, with 15 bases of the junction left unmatched.